This T cell receptor beta chain was recovered during a study of cytomegalovirus exposure and HLA in healthy donors. Study background: A prior study identified 117 million unique TCR beta sequences from about 200 million T cells. Most donors, roughly 84% of over 300 genotyped, fell in the Caucasian-associated ancestry cluster. General study results and limits: It was only CMV serostatus that was available as immune exposure information.

With 60 Vbeta and 13 Jbeta primers, the PCR was carried out. Using immunoSEQ multiplex PCR, the repertoire was profiled, and TCRdb retains in-frame clones only, with some absent. The profile shows under 130,000 clones, around 72% of them singletons. As to this clone: Its antigen is not known.

This CDR3 is 15 amino acids long. CDR1 is SGHTA, CDR2 FQGNSA, per germline. V was pared by 7 bases and J by 5 bases, with 20 bases between. The specimen was PBMCs. This TCR came from a male donor in good health and CMV-seronegative. The chain joins TRBV7-2 to TRBJ2-5, with D maybe TRBD1 (5 bases). CDR3 sequence reads: CASILTQGKGETQYF. CDR3 nucleotide sequence: TGTGCCAGCATCCTAACTCAGGGCAAGGGGGAGACCCAGTACTTC.